Shown below are 21 T cell receptor beta chains from a single sample sequenced in a study of blood T cells in healthy people across ages. PCR was performed a second time for about 6 to 12 cycles using a sample-barcoded 5' primer and a J-beta primer mix. From the 5' RACE reads, TCRdb called clonotypes with MiXCR, one entry per CDR3 protein. Here the sample spans roughly 700,000 distinct CDR3 sequences, around half being singletons. The sequencing input was blood. These receptors were taken from a woman aged 60-75 years in good health.

This clonotype was observed a single time. The J gene is TRBJ1-4, the V gene TRBV5-5; D is unresolved. Germline CDR1 SGHKS, CDR2 YYEKEE (reference sequence). The CDR3 consists of 14 residues. Trimming removed 2 bases at V and 8 bases at J, with 13 bases between. The CDR3 nucleotides read TGTGCCAGCAGCTTCGAGACAACCGGGGAAAAACTGTTTTTT. Its translation: CASSFETTGEKLFF.

The chain uses TRBV5-1 and TRBJ2-7, with 9 nucleotides matching TRBD2. Germline V gene data show CDR1 as SGHRS and CDR2 as YFSETQ. V lost 5 bases to trimming and J lost 2 bases; unmatched junction nucleotides: 11. This CDR3 comprises 16 residues. The CDR3 nucleotides read TGCGCCAGCAGACCCGGACTTAGCGGGAGTGCCTACGAGCAGTACTTC. Translation gives CASRPGLSGSAYEQYF.

This chain connects TRBV11-2 to TRBJ2-7; 10 positions agree with TRBD2. V shed 1 base, J shed 0 bases, and the junction held 6 bases outside the gene matches. Germline V gene data show CDR1 as SGHAT and CDR2 as FQNNGV. This CDR3 region has 17 residues. The CDR3 loop is CASSLAPSGGRSYEQYF. CDR3 DNA: TGTGCCAGCAGCTTAGCCCCTAGCGGGGGACGCTCCTACGAGCAGTACTTC.

This clonotype has just a few counts. The chain carries TRBV7-8 and TRBJ2-5; D may be TRBD1 (6 bases). Trimming left V 1 base short and J 2 bases short, with 20 bases between. The CDR3 is 18 amino acids. CDR1 is SGHVS, CDR2 FQNEAQ, per germline. The CDR3 DNA reads TGTGCCAGCAGCTTAGAGGGGGAGCTTTCCTATCCACAAGAGACCCAGTACTTC. Translated, it gives CASSLEGELSYPQETQYF.

The chain combines TRBV7-3 with TRBJ2-1; D is perhaps TRBD2 (6 bases). This CDR3 has 15 residues. Germline values: CDR1 SGHTA, CDR2 FQGTGA. The ends were cut back, 5 bases at V and 9 bases at J, with 20 bases in the middle. DNA for the CDR3: TGTGCCAGCAGCCGAGAGGGCGGGGTCCTGGGTGAGCAGTTCTTC. Its translation is CASSREGGVLGEQFF.

The gene calls are TRBV2 and TRBJ1-1, with 8 bases fitting TRBD1. V lost 7 bases to trimming and J lost 1 base; unmatched junction nucleotides: 11. Per the germline V gene, CDR1 is SNHLY and CDR2 is FYNNEI. The CDR3 covers 16 residues. CDR3 sequence (DNA): TGTGCCAGCATTCACAACCCCGGACAGGGGAACACTGAAGCTTTCTTT. This translates into CASIHNPGQGNTEAFF.

The chain joins TRBV20-1 to TRBJ2-5; the D gene is possibly TRBD1 (7 bases). The J call may be in error: the DNA end matches TRBJ2-7 better. The CDR3 runs to 15 residues. Germline V lookup: CDR1 DFQATT, CDR2 SNEGSKA (reference sequence). The CDR3 protein is CSARGRDRVVGEQYF. The CDR3 DNA is TGCAGTGCCCGGGGGCGGGACAGAGTAGTGGGCGAGCAGTACTTC.

V gene TRBV7-9 combines with J gene TRBJ1-1; possible D gene TRBD1, 6 bases. Germline V CDR1 and CDR2: SEHNR, FQNEAQ (reference sequence). The V end was cut by 3 bases, the J end by 0 bases, with 8 bases between. This CDR3 is built from 14 residues. CDR3 amino acids: CASSLRTVNTEAFF. CDR3 nucleotide sequence: TGTGCCAGCAGCTTGAGGACAGTGAACACTGAAGCTTTCTTT.

V and J are TRBV4-3 and TRBJ1-5, with a tentative D call TRBD1 (6 bases). V was clipped by 0 bases and J by 7 bases, with 16 bases between them. The CDR3 runs 16 residues. Germline-derived CDR1 and CDR2 are LGHNA and YSLEER. CDR3 protein: CASSQDFGRGGQPQHF. The CDR3 DNA reads TGCGCCAGCAGCCAAGATTTCGGCAGGGGTGGCCAGCCCCAGCATTTT.

V gene TRBV2 combines with J gene TRBJ2-1, with D perhaps matching TRBD2 (5 bases). CDR3 length: 15 amino acids. V was shortened by 3 bases and J by 7 bases, with 16 bases between the two germline ends. Germline V CDR1 and CDR2: SNHLY, FYNNEI. The CDR3 DNA follows: TGTGCCAGCAGTGATCGGCTAGCATACATTAATGAGCAGTTCTTC. Protein: CASSDRLAYINEQFF.

This chain joins TRBV20-1 and TRBJ2-1; the match to TRBD2 covers 8 bases. Germline values: CDR1 DFQATT, CDR2 SNEGSKA (reference sequence). This CDR3 has 13 residues. J was trimmed by 7 bases and V by 5 bases; bases with no gene match: 7. The CDR3 region has the DNA TGCAGTGCTGCCCCCGGGGGGGTTAATGAGCAGTTCTTC. This sequence encodes CSAAPGGVNEQFF.

At least ten counts were recorded for this clonotype. The chain recombines TRBV27 with TRBJ1-4; TRBD1 is a possible D gene (5 bases). The CDR3 covers 15 residues. Trimming removed 1 base from V and 4 bases from J, with 10 bases in between. Germline V gene lookup returns CDR1 MNHEY and CDR2 SMNVEV (reference sequence). The CDR3 spells CASSLWGSINEKLFF. In DNA, the CDR3 is TGTGCCAGCAGTTTATGGGGCAGCATTAATGAAAAACTGTTTTTT.

V gene TRBV7-9 combines with J gene TRBJ2-7; 7 bases line up with TRBD1. Germline CDR1 is SEHNR and CDR2 is FQNEAQ (reference sequence). The CDR3 spans 16 residues. V dropped 0 bases and J dropped 3; count of bases not matched to a gene: 8. DNA of the CDR3: TGTGCCAGCAGCTTAGCTACAGGGGTGGGGTACTACGAGCAGTACTTC. Translating it yields CASSLATGVGYYEQYF.

The chain links TRBV23-1 to TRBJ2-4; 10 positions match TRBD2. TRBV23-1 is recorded as an ORF, its role being uncertain. This CDR3 spans 15 amino acids. Trimming cost V 4 bases and J 10 bases; bases outside gene matches: 10. The DNA for the CDR3 is TGCGCCAGCAGTCTAAAACTAGCGGGGAGGGTTATTCAGTACTTC. Translating gives CASSLKLAGRVIQYF.

The chain employs TRBV28 and TRBJ2-3, with 10 bases fitting TRBD2. After removal of 2 bases from V and 2 bases from J, the junction contained 4 bases not matched to a gene. Germline V gives CDR1 MDHEN, CDR2 SYDVKM. The CDR3 has 16 amino acids. The CDR3 region is CASSLGLADSTDTQYF. The CDR3, as DNA: TGTGCCAGCAGTTTAGGACTAGCGGATTCCACAGATACGCAGTATTTT.

This clonotype was picked up a small number of times. V and J are TRBV3-1 and TRBJ2-5, with 8 bases fitting TRBD1. CDR3 length: 16 amino acids. CDR1 is LGHDT and CDR2 is YNNKEL in the germline V gene (reference sequence). J was trimmed by 2 bases and V by 6 bases; bases with no gene match: 11. CDR3 DNA sequence: TGTGCCAGCAGTATTACATACGGGACAGGACAAGAGACCCAGTACTTC. This sequence encodes CASSITYGTGQETQYF.

This clonotype was detected only a few times. This chain joins TRBV6-6 and TRBJ1-5, with D possibly TRBD1 on 5 matching bases. CDR3 size: 13 residues. Trimming shortened V by 5 bases and J by 4 bases, and 9 bases separated the two germline ends. Germline CDR1 and CDR2: MNHNY and SVGAGI (reference sequence). The CDR3 is CASSRKGNQPQHF. CDR3 in DNA: TGTGCCAGCAGTCGGAAGGGGAATCAGCCCCAGCATTTT.

This chain links TRBV7-6 with TRBJ1-1; D remains unclear. Trimming pared 5 bases from V and 1 base from J, leaving 11 bases between. The V gene's germline CDR1 is SGHVS and CDR2 FNYEAQ. The CDR3 length is 14 residues. CDR3 DNA: TGTGCCAGCAGCGCCCATGACGGGAACACTGAAGCTTTCTTT. Protein product: CASSAHDGNTEAFF.

This clonotype has more than one count but fewer than ten. The V call is TRBV12-3 or TRBV12-4, the J call TRBJ2-6; D gene unclear. Trimming cost V 6 bases and J 0 bases, with 9 bases left between them. The CDR3 is made up of 15 amino acids. The CDR3 loop is CASSPQLSGANVLTF. The CDR3 bases are TGTGCCAGCAGCCCACAACTCTCTGGGGCCAACGTCCTGACTTTC.

This clonotype was counted a few times. J is TRBJ1-2 and V is TRBV2; D unclear. V was clipped by 5 bases and J by 5 bases, with 21 bases between them. Germline V CDR1 and CDR2: SNHLY, FYNNEI. The CDR3 sequence is 16 residues long. The CDR3, as DNA: TGTGCCAGCAGTCACCCCTGGCAGCGGAACCTATATGGCTACACCTTC. Translated: CASSHPWQRNLYGYTF.

A word on this clonotype: One junction end disagrees with the germline gene, perhaps due to a read error. The rearrangement links TRBV7-3 to TRBJ2-1, with 8 bases matching TRBD2. CDR1 SGHTA and CDR2 FQGTGA come from the germline V gene. The CDR3 sequence is 15 residues long. CDR3: CASSLTGLAHNERFF. The CDR3 nucleotides read TGTGCCAGCAGCTTAACAGGACTAGCCCACAATGAGCGGTTCTTC. Supplemented by reference TRBV7-3 and TRBJ2-1, the full variable domain reads GAGVSQTPSNKVTEKGKYVELRCDPISGHTALYWYRQSLGQGPEFLIYFQGTGAADDSGLPNDRFFAVRPEGSVSTLKIQRTERGDSAVYLCASSLTGLAHNERFFGPGTRLTVL.